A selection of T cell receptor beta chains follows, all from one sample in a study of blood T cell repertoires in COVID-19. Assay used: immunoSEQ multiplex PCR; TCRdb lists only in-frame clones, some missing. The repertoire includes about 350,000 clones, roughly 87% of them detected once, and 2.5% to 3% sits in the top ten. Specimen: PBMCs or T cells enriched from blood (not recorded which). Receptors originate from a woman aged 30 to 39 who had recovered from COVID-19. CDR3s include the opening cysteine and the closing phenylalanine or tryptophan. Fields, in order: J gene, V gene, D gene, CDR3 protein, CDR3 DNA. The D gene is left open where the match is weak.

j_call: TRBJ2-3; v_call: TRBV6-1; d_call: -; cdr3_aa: CASSEYRRVVTDTQYF; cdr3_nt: TGTGCCAGCAGTGAATATCGGAGGGTGGTGACAGATACGCAGTATTTT
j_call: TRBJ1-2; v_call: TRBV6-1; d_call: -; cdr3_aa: CASSEVEAASYGYTF; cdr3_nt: TGTGCCAGCAGTGAAGTCGAGGCGGCTTCCTATGGCTACACCTTC
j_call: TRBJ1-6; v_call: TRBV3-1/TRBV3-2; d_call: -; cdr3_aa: CASSPPIPDSNSPLHF; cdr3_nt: TGTGCCAGCAGCCCGCCGATACCGGACAGTAATTCACCCCTCCACTTT
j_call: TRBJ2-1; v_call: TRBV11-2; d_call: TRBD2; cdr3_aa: CASSLVAGAPDEQFF; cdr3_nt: TGTGCCAGCAGCTTAGTAGCGGGGGCCCCCGATGAGCAGTTCTTC
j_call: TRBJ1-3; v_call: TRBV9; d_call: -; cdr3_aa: CASSPTVSGNTIYF; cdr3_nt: TGTGCCAGCAGCCCGACAGTTTCCGGAAACACCATATATTTT
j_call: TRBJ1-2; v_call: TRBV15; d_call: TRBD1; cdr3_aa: CATSREIRGLDGYTF; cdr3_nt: TGTGCCACCAGCAGAGAGATCAGGGGGCTGGATGGCTACACCTTC
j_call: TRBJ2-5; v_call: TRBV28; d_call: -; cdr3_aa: CASSPRLVQETQYF; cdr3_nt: TGTGCCAGCAGTCCCCGACTGGTCCAAGAGACCCAGTACTTC
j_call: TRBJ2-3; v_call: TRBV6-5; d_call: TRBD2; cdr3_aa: CASSSRGGLADTQYF; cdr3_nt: TGTGCCAGCAGTTCCCGGGGAGGGTTGGCAGATACGCAGTATTTT
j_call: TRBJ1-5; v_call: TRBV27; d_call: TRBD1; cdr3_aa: CASSLFRGQDQPQHF; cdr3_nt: TGTGCCAGCAGTTTATTCAGGGGGCAGGATCAGCCCCAGCATTTT
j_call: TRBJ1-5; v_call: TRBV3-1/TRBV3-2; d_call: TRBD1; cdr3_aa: CASSLGQANQPQHF; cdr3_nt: TGTGCCAGCAGCCTTGGACAGGCTAATCAGCCCCAGCATTTT
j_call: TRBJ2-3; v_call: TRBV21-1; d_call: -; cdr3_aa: CASSLQSGGRVTDTQYF; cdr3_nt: TGTGCCAGCAGCCTCCAATCGGGGGGGCGGGTCACAGATACGCAGTATTTT
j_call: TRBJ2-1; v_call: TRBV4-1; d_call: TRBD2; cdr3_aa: CASSRSGTTSYNEQFF; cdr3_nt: TGCGCCAGCAGCCGTAGCGGGACGACATCCTACAATGAGCAGTTCTTC
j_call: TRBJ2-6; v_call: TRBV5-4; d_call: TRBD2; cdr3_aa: CASSLELAGGLPSGANVLTF; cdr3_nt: TGTGCCAGCAGCTTGGAACTAGCGGGGGGGCTACCCTCTGGGGCCAACGTCCTGACTTTC
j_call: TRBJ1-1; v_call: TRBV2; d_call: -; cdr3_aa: CASSAQGWDTEAFF; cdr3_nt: TGTGCCAGCAGTGCGCAGGGATGGGACACTGAAGCTTTCTTT
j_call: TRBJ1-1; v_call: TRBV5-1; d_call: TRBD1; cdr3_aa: CASSPLQGSDTEAFF; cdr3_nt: TGCGCCAGCAGCCCCCTACAGGGGTCGGACACTGAAGCTTTCTTT